This T cell receptor (beta chain) was captured by sequencing in a study of blood T cell repertoires in COVID-19. Study background: The samples span acute and convalescent COVID-19 from the United States, Italy and Spain. T cells, B-cell-depleted T cells, or PBMCs supplied cDNA or gDNA.

V was trimmed by 1 base and J by 1 base, leaving 11 bases between them. Germline CDR1 and CDR2: SGHDT and YYEEEE. The CDR3 has 16 amino acids. Authors' analysis steps: Reference gene primer amplification yielded estimated nucleated cell counts. Libraries were prepared by immunoSEQ multiplex PCR; TCRdb keeps only in-frame clonotypes and omits some of them. V and J calls plus clone size are reproduced from that table; the DNA served to infer D and trimming. Altogether approximately 89,000 clones are present, 75% to 90% being singletons, with the ten largest covering roughly 19%. This receptor was identified in a woman of 80 years or more with acute or convalescent COVID-19. The chain couples TRBV5-6 to TRBJ2-2; no firm D call. Sequenced input: peripheral blood. CDR3 sequence (DNA): TGTGCCAGCAGCTTGTGGTTAGCCCGGAACACCGGGGAGCTGTTTTTT. Translation gives CASSLWLARNTGELFF.